This record covers a single TCR beta chain. Its antigen is still unknown. Base qualities are missing; no much larger clone stands one base away. TCR CDR3 regions were amplified from genomic DNA by multiplex PCR using the deep immunoSEQ assay. Extracted genomic DNA from each cell subset was distributed evenly across all wells of several immunoSEQ 96-well plates, and each plate was treated as a replicate. For unsorted PBMC, 250 to 300 ng genomic DNA, equal to 25,000 to 35,000 T cell genomes, was loaded into each replicate PCR. Unsorted PBMC genomic DNA was sequenced across ten immunoSEQ deep assay plates. The purified libraries were quantified using a Qubit 3.0 fluorometer, sized with a Bioanalyzer 2100, and then quantified again using the KAPA Library Quantification kit. Each immunoSEQ 96-well plate was sequenced on its own single-read 150-cycle Illumina NextSeq 550 flow cell. As for the authors' bioinformatics: Because only junctional sequences without quality scores were contained in the immunoSEQ output, filtering matching that applied to full-length reads could not be performed. Sequences were annotated with PyIR, a Python wrapper for IgBLAST v1.9, and V/J genes and CDR3 were assigned using IMGT germline references. Any read was removed if the V/J assignment was weak (E-value above 1e-6), the CDR3 was missing, or the read contained stop codons, out-of-frame junctions, or ambiguous translated residues. A V3J clonotype was defined by an identical inferred V gene, J gene, and CDR3 amino acid sequence. The percentage overlap between two repertoires was calculated by dividing the number of shared unique clonotypes by the size of the smaller repertoire. Three approaches were used to assess repertoire richness: RTK rarefaction, the Chao1 estimator, and Recon v2.1 estimates of unobserved clonotypes. As stored in TCRdb, this immuneACCESS dataset retains in-frame rearrangements with V and J assigned. A fraction of the clones does not appear; measured against another copy, unresolved V genes explain less than half of the discrepancy, and the remainder lacks a known reason. V and J calls and clone size are given by that table; D and trimming were obtained from the DNA. The sample table lists about 470,000 clones, more than 75% of them with a count of one. Less than 15% of the sample is taken by the ten largest.

This sample is part of a study of shared clonotypes between healthy human individuals (dated by TCRdb to the early 2020s). In the study overall: A few men and a couple of women, aged 18 to 49 years, made up the cohort. Each donor's leukapheresis produced roughly between roughly 0.85 and 9.5 billion PBMCs. The study deeply sequenced blood TCR repertoires of about 5 healthy adults to estimate repertoire size and the extent of clonotype sharing between individuals. Different laboratories and diverse techniques were used to prepare libraries and sequence TCR repertoires, to increase sequencing depth and limit assay-specific biases.

The research as a whole found: Pairwise subsampling led to the expectation that sequencing depth would affect the degree of clonotype sharing among donors. Sampling was limited to blood, and TCR repertoires in tissue likely differ from TCR repertoires in blood. The small number of donors limited the genetic and exposure-history diversity represented.

Reading the germline V gene gives CDR1 SGDLS and CDR2 YYNGEE. The CDR3 sequence holds 21 residues, the cysteine and phenylalanine included. Only the CDR3 DNA stays, 63 bases, in frame from base 1. From V the trimming removes 4 bases and from J it removes 3 bases, while the gene matches leave 18 bases of the junction unaccounted for. Donors were healthy HIV-negative adults with no recently reported acute infections or vaccinations. Every donor was a Caucasian adult residing in Nashville, Tennessee, USA. For unsorted samples, approximately 81 million PBMCs were counted, and genomic DNA was extracted using the QIAamp DNA Blood Mini kit. After blood collection by leukapheresis, PBMCs were isolated using Ficoll-Histopaque density gradient centrifugation and then cryopreserved in the vapor phase of liquid nitrogen.

The sequenced sample consisted of PBMCs. The sequence came from a woman between 40 and 50 years old in good health. Some clones in this sample may be carry-over from other donors' samples. The chain couples TRBV9 to TRBJ2-2; TRBD2 fits 13 bases in the junction. The DNA sequence is given as TGTGCCAGCAGCTCGCAGGGAGTCCCGACTAGCGGGAGGTCTTACACCGGGGAGCTGTTTTTT. Its amino acids are CASSSQGVPTSGRSYTGELFF. The entire variable domain, with the stretches around the CDR3 drawn from the reference TRBV9 and TRBJ2-2 proteins, is DSGVTQTPKHLITATGQRVTLRCSPRSGDLSVYWYQQSLDQGLQFLIQYYNGEERAKGNILERFSAQQFPDLHSELNLSSLELGDSALYFCASSSQGVPTSGRSYTGELFFGEGSRLTVL.